This T cell receptor (beta chain) was sequenced during a study of graft-versus-host responses after intestinal transplantation. About the research overall: All recipients were transplanted with multivisceral, liver-intestinal, or isolated intestinal grafts. Following induction with anti-thymocyte globulin, all recipients were given tacrolimus and steroids for roughly three years.

The CDR3 has 15 residues. The V gene end was trimmed by 5 bases and the J gene end by 1 base; junction bases not matched to a gene: 3. In germline, CDR1 is SNHLY, CDR2 FYNNEI. Irradiated stimulators labeled with violet dye, approximately 200,000 in number, were plated with approximately 200,000 CFSE-labeled responders. This table comes from immunoSEQ multiplex PCR, and its TCRdb copy is limited to in-frame clones, with some not included. The sample gives 20,000 to 25,000 clones, just under 40% of which show up once; approximately 0.7% is in the top ten. Findings and caveats of the study: Allograft graft-versus-host to host-versus-graft clonal ratios ran high in patients with graft-donor T cell macrochimerism.

This specimen was alloreactive CD4+ T cells from a mixed lymphocyte reaction culture, taken before intestinal transplant. Subset reported: CFSE-low proliferating T cells sorted from approximately 6-day pre-transplant mixed lymphocyte reaction (GvH or HvG direction). J is TRBJ2-7 and V is TRBV2; 12 bases are a match to TRBD2. The receptor's source is a human patient who received an intestinal transplant. The DNA of the CDR3 is TGTGCCAGCAGTCTGACTAGCGGGGGATCCTACGAGCAGTACTTC. The encoded protein is CASSLTSGGSYEQYF.